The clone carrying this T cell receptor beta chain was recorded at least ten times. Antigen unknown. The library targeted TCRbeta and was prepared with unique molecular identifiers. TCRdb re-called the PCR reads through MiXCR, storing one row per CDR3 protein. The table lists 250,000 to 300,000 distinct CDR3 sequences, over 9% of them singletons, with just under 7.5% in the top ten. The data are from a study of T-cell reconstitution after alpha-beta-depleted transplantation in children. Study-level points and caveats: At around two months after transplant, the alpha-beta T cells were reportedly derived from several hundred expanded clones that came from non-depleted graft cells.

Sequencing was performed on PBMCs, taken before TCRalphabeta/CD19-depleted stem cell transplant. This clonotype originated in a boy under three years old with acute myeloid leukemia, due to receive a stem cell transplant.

CDR3 residues: CASSLAGLVGYNEQFF. The CDR3 region has the DNA TGCGCCAGCAGCTTGGCCGGACTAGTCGGCTACAATGAGCAGTTCTTC. This chain connects TRBV5-1 to TRBJ2-1; 7 bases are a match to TRBD2. The V gene end was trimmed by 0 bases and the J gene end by 3 bases; junction bases not matched to a gene: 6. The germline V gene has CDR1 SGHRS and CDR2 YFSETQ. This CDR3 spans 16 amino acids.